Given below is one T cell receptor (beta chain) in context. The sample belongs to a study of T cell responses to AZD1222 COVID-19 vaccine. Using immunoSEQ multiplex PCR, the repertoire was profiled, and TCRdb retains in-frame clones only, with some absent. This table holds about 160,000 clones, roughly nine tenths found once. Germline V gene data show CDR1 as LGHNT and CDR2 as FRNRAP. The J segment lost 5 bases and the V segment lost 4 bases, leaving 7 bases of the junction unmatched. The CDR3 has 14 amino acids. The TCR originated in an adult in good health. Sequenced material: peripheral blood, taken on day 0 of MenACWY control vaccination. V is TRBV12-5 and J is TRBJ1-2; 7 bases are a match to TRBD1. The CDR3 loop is CASGWWGTVYGYTF. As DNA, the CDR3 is TGTGCTAGTGGTTGGTGGGGGACAGTATATGGCTACACCTTC.